This T cell receptor beta chain was retrieved from a study of blood T cell repertoires in COVID-19. Study as a whole: T cells, B-cell-depleted T cells, or PBMCs supplied cDNA or gDNA.

V lost 5 bases to trimming and J lost 0 bases, with 14 bases between them. This CDR3 region has 16 residues. Germline values: CDR1 SGHTA, CDR2 FQGTGA. In the authors' workflow: Quantification of nucleated cells was approximated via reference gene primer amplification. Sequencing used immunoSEQ multiplex PCR; TCRdb keeps in-frame clones, though not all of them. V, J and clone size reflect that table, while D and trimming were determined from the DNA. The profile shows more than 400,000 clones, less than 95% of them singletons. This sequence originates from a man aged 18 to 30 who had recovered from COVID-19. The chain links TRBV7-3 to TRBJ2-1; D is possibly TRBD2 (5 bases). Sequencing used PBMCs or T cells enriched from blood (not recorded which). CDR3 in DNA: TGTGCCAGCAGCCTTAAAGGACGGGGCTCCTACAATGAGCAGTTCTTC. It specifies CASSLKGRGSYNEQFF.